Shown below are 31 T cell receptor beta chains from a single sample sequenced in a study of blood T cell repertoires in COVID-19. Profiling relied on immunoSEQ multiplex PCR, and the TCRdb table lists in-frame clones only, not all of them. The sample shows about 50,000 clones, 78% of them seen only once. The sample consisted of PBMCs or T cells enriched from blood (not recorded which). The receptors originated from a woman between 50 and 59 years old with acute COVID-19.

This clone was recorded a few times. V is TRBV11-3 and J is TRBJ2-7; D uncertain. Looked up from germline, CDR1 is SGHNT and CDR2 is YENEEA. The CDR3 is made up of 14 amino acids. V lost 1 base, J lost 1 base, and 8 bases lay in between. The CDR3 is CASSLGGSSYEQYF. The CDR3 nucleotides read TGTGCCAGCAGCTTAGGTGGCAGTTCCTACGAGCAGTACTTC.

V gene TRBV19 combines with J gene TRBJ2-7; 10 positions match TRBD1. CDR3 length: 15 amino acids. V was clipped by 6 bases and J by 1 base; unmatched bases: 6. Germline lookup yields CDR1 LNHDA and CDR2 SQIVND (reference sequence). The CDR3 loop is CASSTGTGESYEQYF. CDR3 DNA: TGTGCCAGTAGCACCGGGACAGGGGAATCCTACGAGCAGTACTTC. Looking up the rest from reference TRBV19 and TRBJ2-7 gives the full variable domain: DGGITQSPKYLFRKEGQNVTLSCEQNLNHDAMYWYRQDPGQGLRLIYYSQIVNDFQKGDIAEGYSVSREKKESFPLTVTSAQKNPTAFYLCASSTGTGESYEQYFGPGTRLTVT.

V usage is TRBV4-2 and J usage is TRBJ1-6; tentatively, D is TRBD1 (6 bases). The CDR3 is made up of 15 amino acids. Germline CDR1 and CDR2: LGHNA and YNFKEQ. Trimming removed 1 base from V and 9 bases from J, with 13 bases in between. CDR3 protein: CASSQVGGQGSPLHF. For the CDR3, the DNA is TGTGCCAGCAGCCAAGTCGGGGGGCAAGGTTCACCCCTCCACTTT.

A few counts support this clone. V gene TRBV30 combines with J gene TRBJ2-7, with TRBD2 matching 14 bases. The CDR3 runs to 16 residues. Losses at the gene ends were 1 base for V and 3 bases for J; bases not matched to a gene: 5. Germline V gene lookup returns CDR1 GTSNPN and CDR2 SVGIG (reference sequence). The CDR3 sequence: CAWSALGLAGGYEQYF. In DNA, the CDR3 is TGTGCCTGGAGTGCCCTCGGACTAGCGGGGGGCTACGAGCAGTACTTC. Full variable domain (rest looked up from reference TRBV30 and TRBJ2-7): SQTIHQWPATLVQPVGSPLSLECTVEGTSNPNLYWYRQAAGRGLQLLFYSVGIGQISSEVPQNLSASRPQDRQFILSSKKLLLSDSGFYLCAWSALGLAGGYEQYFGPGTRLTVT.

The chain employs TRBV7-8 and TRBJ1-1; 7 nucleotides agree with TRBD1. CDR1 is SGHVS and CDR2 is FQNEAQ in the germline V gene. CDR3 length: 15 residues. V was pared by 2 bases and J by 1 base, with 4 bases of the junction left unmatched. The CDR3 DNA follows: TGTGCCAGCAGCTTATACTACAGGGGGAACACTGAAGCTTTCTTT. Its translation: CASSLYYRGNTEAFF.

The chain combines TRBV6-6 with TRBJ2-7; 9 nucleotides line up with TRBD2. The trim removed 5 bases at V and 5 bases at J, leaving 16 bases unmatched. CDR1 and CDR2 (germline): MNHNY, SVGAGI (reference sequence). The length of the CDR3 is 17 residues. The CDR3 region is CASSGSLGLAGRHEQYF. CDR3 bases: TGTGCCAGCAGTGGATCCTTGGGGCTAGCGGGGAGACACGAGCAGTACTTC.

V gene TRBV7-2 combines with J gene TRBJ2-1; no reliable D call. V lost 3 bases and J lost 6, with 6 bases in between. Germline CDR1 is SGHTA and CDR2 is FQGNSA. The CDR3 loop spans 12 amino acids. In DNA form, the CDR3 reads TGTGCCAGCAGCTTTGTATTCAATGAGCAGTTCTTC. This translates into CASSFVFNEQFF. The full variable domain, in which reference TRBV7-2 and TRBJ2-1 provide the parts outside the CDR3, is GAGVSQSPSNKVTEKGKDVELRCDPISGHTALYWYRQSLGQGLEFLIYFQGNSAPDKSGLPSDRFSAERTGGSVSTLTIQRTQQEDSAVYLCASSFVFNEQFFGPGTRLTVL.

DNA for the CDR3: TGTGCCAGTAGTATACCTACAGGGAATCAGCCCCAGCATTTT. Its protein product is CASSIPTGNQPQHF. This chain joins TRBV19 and TRBJ1-5; tentative D call: TRBD1 (6 bases). The V gene's germline CDR1 is LNHDA and CDR2 SQIVND (reference sequence). Between the trimmed V and J ends, which lost 2 bases and 4 bases, there was a span of 9 bases. This CDR3 has 14 amino acids.

This chain connects TRBV2 to TRBJ2-6, with TRBD1 identical over 10 bases. Germline lookup yields CDR1 SNHLY and CDR2 FYNNEI. With V trimmed by 4 bases and J by 4 bases, 1 base remained unmatched. The CDR3 loop spans 15 amino acids. The CDR3 nucleotides are TGTGCCAGCAGTGGACAGGGGGCCGGGGCCAACGTCCTGACTTTC. Translated, it gives CASSGQGAGANVLTF.

The chain recombines TRBV30 with TRBJ2-7; the D gene is possibly TRBD1 (6 bases). Trimming took 7 bases from V and 1 from J, leaving 20 bases between them. CDR3 length: 15 residues. The V gene's germline CDR1 is GTSNPN and CDR2 SVGIG (reference sequence). The CDR3 DNA sequence: TGTGCCTCCCTCTCCGTCCGGGACAATTCCTACGAGCAGTACTTC. Protein product: CASLSVRDNSYEQYF. Drawing the rest from reference TRBV30 and TRBJ2-7, the complete variable domain is SQTIHQWPATLVQPVGSPLSLECTVEGTSNPNLYWYRQAAGRGLQLLFYSVGIGQISSEVPQNLSASRPQDRQFILSSKKLLLSDSGFYLCASLSVRDNSYEQYFGPGTRLTVT.

This chain uses TRBV12-3 or TRBV12-4 with TRBJ2-3; maybe TRBD1 (5 bases). The CDR3 is 13 amino acids. Between the trimmed V and J ends, which lost 5 bases and 4 bases, there was a span of 10 bases. The CDR3: CASSLTAPDTQYF. The CDR3 DNA sequence: TGTGCCAGCAGTCTGACAGCACCAGATACGCAGTATTTT.

The chain joins TRBV7-2 to TRBJ1-2; possible D gene TRBD1, 5 bases. The CDR3 runs to 16 residues. The germline CDR1 and CDR2 sequences are SGHTA and FQGNSA. Trimming removed 5 bases from V and 4 bases from J, with 20 bases in between. The CDR3 region has the DNA TGTGCCAGCAGCCCGGGGGGGTCCAGTCAGGTCTATGGCTACACCTTC. This encodes CASSPGGSSQVYGYTF.

The V call is TRBV30, the J call TRBJ1-2; the D is unclear. V lost 2 bases and J lost 5, with 12 bases in between. This CDR3 is 13 amino acids long. CDR1 GTSNPN and CDR2 SVGIG come from the germline V gene (reference sequence). The CDR3 loop reads CAWSRGGRYGYTF. The CDR3 region has the DNA TGTGCCTGGAGTCGAGGAGGGAGGTATGGCTACACCTTC.

J is TRBJ1-2 and V is TRBV7-2, with no clear D. Per the germline V gene, CDR1 is SGHTA and CDR2 is FQGNSA. CDR3 length: 14 residues. The germline V and J ends were trimmed by 6 bases and 6 bases, with 17 bases remaining between them. The CDR3 DNA reads as TGTGCCAGCAGACCGACCGGGTTTCGGCATGGCTACACCTTC. This sequence encodes CASRPTGFRHGYTF.

This clone turned up a few times. The chain joins TRBV6-1 to TRBJ2-3; 9 nucleotides align to TRBD1. Germline V gene lookup returns CDR1 MNHNS and CDR2 SASEGT. The V gene end was trimmed by 3 bases and the J gene end by 2 bases; junction bases not matched to a gene: 9. The CDR3 spans 17 residues. The CDR3 DNA reads as TGTGCCAGCAGTGAGGGGGACAGGGTTAGAACCACAGATACGCAGTATTTT. Its translation: CASSEGDRVRTTDTQYF.

The table lists this clone with a count of one. The rearrangement links TRBV20-1 to TRBJ2-5; the match to TRBD2 covers 11 bases. The V and J ends lost 3 bases and 7 bases, in that order; junction bases with no gene match: 13. CDR3 length: 16 amino acids. Germline CDR1 and CDR2: DFQATT and SNEGSKA (reference sequence). This CDR3 is CSASQTSGGRVRTQYF. CDR3 nucleotides: TGCAGTGCTAGTCAAACTAGCGGGGGACGCGTCAGGACCCAGTACTTC.

The rearrangement uses TRBV7-3 and TRBJ1-6, with 8 bases matching TRBD1. Germline V gene data show CDR1 as SGHTA and CDR2 as FQGTGA. CDR3 length: 16 residues. J gave up 5 bases and V 5 bases, and 8 bases lay outside the gene matches. Here the CDR3 DNA reads TGTGCCAGCAGCCGTAATGGACAGGGAAATAATTCACCCCTCCACTTT. Translated: CASSRNGQGNNSPLHF.

CDR3 coding DNA: TGTGCCAGCAGCTCCCAGGGGGGAGCGGCCTACGAGCAGTACTTC. This translates into CASSSQGGAAYEQYF. This chain joins TRBV7-2 and TRBJ2-7, with a possible D match to TRBD1 (7 bases). The CDR3 totals 15 residues. Trimming shortened V by 4 bases and J by 2 bases, and 15 bases separated the two germline ends. Germline lookup yields CDR1 SGHTA and CDR2 FQGNSA.

The V call is TRBV9, the J call TRBJ2-6, with D maybe TRBD2 (6 bases). Germline CDR1 reads SGDLS; CDR2 reads YYNGEE. The germline V and J ends were trimmed by 2 bases and 4 bases, with 25 bases remaining between them. The CDR3 sequence is 20 residues long. As DNA, the CDR3 is TGTGCCAGCAGCGTTACAACCGCCTTCTCGGCGGGGTCGGGGGCCAACGTCCTGACTTTC. This gives the protein CASSVTTAFSAGSGANVLTF.

This clone was seen a single time. The chain joins TRBV6-5 to TRBJ1-2, with 9 bases lining up with TRBD1. The CDR3 length is 13 residues. V gave up 8 bases and J gave up 5 bases; unmatched junction bases: 6. Germline V gene lookup returns CDR1 MNHEY and CDR2 SVGAGI. The DNA for the CDR3 is TGTGCCAGCGCACAGGGGGCGCGGTATGGCTACACCTTC. It yields the protein CASAQGARYGYTF.

V usage is TRBV18 and J usage is TRBJ2-7; D possibly corresponds to TRBD2 (6 bases). Germline CDR1 reads KGHSH; CDR2 reads LQKENI. V was trimmed by 2 bases and J by 5 bases, leaving 16 bases between them. CDR3 length equals 15 residues. In DNA form, the CDR3 reads TGTGCCAGCTCACCAGAGACCGTCGGAGGGAACGAGCAGTACTTC. Translating it yields CASSPETVGGNEQYF.

This clone showed up just a few times. This rearrangement joins TRBV5-1 to TRBJ1-3; D is possibly TRBD1 (6 bases). Trimming took 8 bases from V and 0 from J, leaving 15 bases between them. This CDR3 spans 15 amino acids. Per the germline V gene, CDR1 is SGHRS and CDR2 is YFSETQ. The CDR3 here is CASRSDRNSGNTIYF. CDR3 in DNA: TGCGCCAGTCGTTCCGACAGGAACTCTGGAAACACCATATATTTT. The whole variable domain, filled in from reference TRBV5-1 and TRBJ1-3, reads KAGVTQTPRYLIKTRGQQVTLSCSPISGHRSVSWYQQTPGQGLQFLFEYFSETQRNKGNFPGRFSGRQFSNSRSEMNVSTLELGDSALYLCASRSDRNSGNTIYFGEGSWLTVV.

This clone appeared once. The CDR3 DNA reads TGTGCCAGCAGTTTGGCCCCTACTAGCGGGGGGAACAATGAGCAGTTCTTC. This sequence encodes CASSLAPTSGGNNEQFF. The chain recombines TRBV28 with TRBJ2-1; 12 bases align to TRBD2. The CDR3 sequence is 17 residues long. The V gene's germline CDR1 is MDHEN and CDR2 SYDVKM. Trimming cost V 3 bases and J 5 bases; bases outside gene matches: 8.

The chain combines TRBV30 with TRBJ2-3, with 9 positions matching TRBD2. CDR3 length: 14 amino acids. The germline CDR1 and CDR2 sequences are GTSNPN and SVGIG (reference sequence). With 2 bases clipped from V and 7 bases from J, the junction kept 7 bases outside the gene matches. CDR3 DNA sequence: TGTGCCTGGAGTAAGGGCGGGGGGGCAAATACGCAGTATTTT. It codes for CAWSKGGGANTQYF. Drawing the rest from reference TRBV30 and TRBJ2-3, the complete variable domain is SQTIHQWPATLVQPVGSPLSLECTVEGTSNPNLYWYRQAAGRGLQLLFYSVGIGQISSEVPQNLSASRPQDRQFILSSKKLLLSDSGFYLCAWSKGGGANTQYFGPGTRLTVL.

V usage is TRBV4-1 and J usage is TRBJ1-6; the D gene is possibly TRBD1 (6 bases). The CDR3 loop spans 15 amino acids. The germline V gene has CDR1 MGHRA and CDR2 YSYEKL. The V and J ends lost 1 base and 6 bases respectively, with 10 bases between them. The CDR3 sequence: CASSQGTAINSPLHF. The CDR3 DNA reads as TGCGCCAGCAGCCAAGGGACAGCGATTAATTCACCCCTCCACTTT.

The chain joins TRBV5-1 to TRBJ1-4; TRBD1 agrees at 7 bases. Trimming at V came to 5 bases and at J to 8 bases, leaving 15 bases not matched to a gene. This CDR3 is 16 amino acids long. From germline, CDR1 is SGHRS and CDR2 YFSETQ. The CDR3 is CASSPSRQGEGEKLFF. For the CDR3, the DNA is TGCGCCAGCAGTCCCTCTAGACAGGGTGAGGGGGAAAAACTGTTTTTT.

The chain carries TRBV5-4 and TRBJ2-1, with 8 bases lining up with TRBD2. V lost 7 bases, J lost 4 bases, and 7 bases stayed unmatched. Germline V CDR1 and CDR2: SGHNT, YYREEE (reference sequence). This CDR3 comprises 14 residues. CDR3 loop: CASEKRGTYNEQFF. In DNA, the CDR3 is TGTGCCAGCGAAAAGCGGGGGACATACAATGAGCAGTTCTTC.

V usage is TRBV30 and J usage is TRBJ1-2, with TRBD1 matching 11 bases. This CDR3 is built from 13 residues. The junction had 5 bases not matched to a gene; V was cut back by 3 bases and J by 8 bases. CDR1 and CDR2 (germline): GTSNPN, SVGIG (reference sequence). The CDR3 region has the DNA TGTGCCTGGAGCCCCGGACAGGGGGCGGGCTACACCTTC. Residues: CAWSPGQGAGYTF. Variable domain in full (rest from reference TRBV30 and TRBJ1-2): SQTIHQWPATLVQPVGSPLSLECTVEGTSNPNLYWYRQAAGRGLQLLFYSVGIGQISSEVPQNLSASRPQDRQFILSSKKLLLSDSGFYLCAWSPGQGAGYTFGSGTRLTVV.

This clone has only a few counts. The chain carries TRBV30 and TRBJ2-2; TRBD2 agrees at 11 bases. The V and J ends lost 6 bases and 5 bases, in that order; junction bases with no gene match: 8. This CDR3 contains 15 residues. Germline assignment: CDR1 GTSNPN and CDR2 SVGIG (reference sequence). For the CDR3, the DNA is TGTGCCTGTAACGGGCTAGCGGGGGGTACCGGGGAGCTGTTTTTT. It is translated as CACNGLAGGTGELFF.

The rearrangement joins TRBV2 to TRBJ2-3; 13 bases match TRBD2. The ends lost 8 bases at V and 1 base at J; junction bases unmatched: 0. Germline values: CDR1 SNHLY, CDR2 FYNNEI. The CDR3 has 14 residues. The CDR3 region has the DNA TGTGCCAGCGGACTAGCGGGGGGCACAGATACGCAGTATTTT. This codes for CASGLAGGTDTQYF.

V and J are TRBV11-2 and TRBJ1-3, with 9 nucleotides matching TRBD1. With 4 bases clipped from V and 4 bases from J, the junction kept 2 bases outside the gene matches. The CDR3 length is 14 residues. Germline loops: CDR1 SGHAT, CDR2 FQNNGV. The CDR3 bases are TGTGCCAGCAGCTGGGGACAGGGAGGAAACACCATATATTTT. Its protein product is CASSWGQGGNTIYF.